This record covers a single TCR beta chain. The data stem from a study of blood T cell repertoires in COVID-19. Assay: immunoSEQ multiplex PCR; the TCRdb copy retains only in-frame clones and omits some. This repertoire shows 320,000 or so clones, roughly 87% found once; its top ten account for roughly 1%. V dropped 11 bases and J dropped 0 bases, with 20 bases sitting between them. CDR3 length equals 15 residues. CDR1 is SNHLY, CDR2 FYNNEI, per germline. The study drew participants aged about 18 to 89 years from 20 to 30 US areas. The receptor was derived from a woman aged 30 to 39 who had recovered from COVID-19. The chain links TRBV2 to TRBJ2-7; D might be TRBD2 (6 bases). Sequenced: PBMCs or T cells enriched from blood (not recorded which). CDR3 coding DNA: TGTGCCCTCCATGCCGGGACGGGGGTCTCCTACGAGCAGTACTTC. This codes for CALHAGTGVSYEQYF.